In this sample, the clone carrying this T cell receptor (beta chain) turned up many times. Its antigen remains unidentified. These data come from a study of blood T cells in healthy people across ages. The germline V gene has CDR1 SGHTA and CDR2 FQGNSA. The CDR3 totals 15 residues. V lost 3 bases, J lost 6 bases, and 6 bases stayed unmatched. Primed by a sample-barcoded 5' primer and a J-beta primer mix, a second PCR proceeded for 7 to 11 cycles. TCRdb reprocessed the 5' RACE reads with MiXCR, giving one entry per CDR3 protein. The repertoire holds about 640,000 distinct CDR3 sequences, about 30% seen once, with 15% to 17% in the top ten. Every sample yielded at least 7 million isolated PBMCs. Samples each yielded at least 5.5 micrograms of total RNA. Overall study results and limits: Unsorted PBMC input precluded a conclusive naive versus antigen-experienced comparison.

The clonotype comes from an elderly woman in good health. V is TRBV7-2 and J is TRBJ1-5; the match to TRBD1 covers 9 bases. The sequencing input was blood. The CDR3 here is CASSLDRGGSQPQHF. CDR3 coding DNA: TGTGCCAGCAGCTTGGACAGGGGAGGGAGTCAGCCCCAGCATTTT.